The clone carrying this T cell receptor (beta chain) was counted ten times or more. The data originate from a study of T cells in Graves' hyperthyroidism and ophthalmopathy. TCR beta CDR3 sequences were amplified from RNA transcripts. A first-round RT-PCR of the TCR CDR3 used the HTBI primer set. MiXCR was run by TCRdb on the multiplex PCR reads, yielding one entry per CDR3 protein. The table shows about 350,000 distinct CDR3 sequences, with less than 20% occurring only once. This CDR3 comprises 15 residues. The V end lost 5 bases, the J end lost 2 bases, and 15 bases lay between the germline ends. Per the germline V gene, CDR1 is SGHTA and CDR2 is FQGNSA.

The sequence came from a middle-aged woman with Graves' ophthalmopathy. Source material: blood. The chain uses TRBV7-2 and TRBJ1-2, with D perhaps matching TRBD1 (6 bases). CDR3 nucleotides: TGTGCCAGCAGCGCGACTCGACAGGAAAACTATGGCTACACCTTC. Encoded protein: CASSATRQENYGYTF.